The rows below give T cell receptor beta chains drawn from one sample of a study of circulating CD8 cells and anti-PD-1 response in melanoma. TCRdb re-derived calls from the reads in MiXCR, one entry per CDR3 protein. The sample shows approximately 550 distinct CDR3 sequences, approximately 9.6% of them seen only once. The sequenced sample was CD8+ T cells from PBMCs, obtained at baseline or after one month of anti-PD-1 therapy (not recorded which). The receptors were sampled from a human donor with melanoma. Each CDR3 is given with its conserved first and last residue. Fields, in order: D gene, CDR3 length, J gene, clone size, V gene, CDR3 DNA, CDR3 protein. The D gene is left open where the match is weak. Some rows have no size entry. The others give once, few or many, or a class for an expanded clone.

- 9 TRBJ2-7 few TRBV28 TGTGCCAGCAAGAACGAGCAGTACTTC CASKNEQYF
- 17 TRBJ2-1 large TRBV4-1 TGCGCCAGCAGCCAAGATGCCGGCCTGAGCTCCTACAATGAGCAGTTCTTC CASSQDAGLSSYNEQFF
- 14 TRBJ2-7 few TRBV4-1 TGCGCCAGCAGCCAAACTAGATTCACCTACGAGCAGTACTTC CASSQTRFTYEQYF
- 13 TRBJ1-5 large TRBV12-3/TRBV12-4 TGTGCCAGCAGTTTCAAGATGGGACAGCCCCAGCATTTT CASSFKMGQPQHF
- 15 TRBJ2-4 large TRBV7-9 TGTGCCAGCAGCGGGGCCGGGGGAGACGAAAACATTCAGTACTTC CASSGAGGDENIQYF
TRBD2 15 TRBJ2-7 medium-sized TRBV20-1 TGCAGCGAACCTATGGGACTAGCAGAAACCTACGAGCAGTACTTC CSEPMGLAETYEQYF
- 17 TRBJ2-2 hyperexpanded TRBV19 TGTGCCAGTACTCGGACAGACATATACGCGGAGGTCGGGGAGCTGTTTTTT CASTRTDIYAEVGELFF
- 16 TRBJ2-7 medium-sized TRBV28 TGTGCCAGCAGTCCTCTTGACCTGGGGGTTTCCTACGAGCAGTACTTC CASSPLDLGVSYEQYF
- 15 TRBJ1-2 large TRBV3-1 TGTGCCAGCAGCCAAGTTCTCCCACCGCTAGACGGCTACACCTTC CASSQVLPPLDGYTF
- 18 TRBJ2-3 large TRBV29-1 TGCAGCGCCCGGATGTTGGGAGGCTCGGAGGGGTACACAGATACGCAGTATTTT CSARMLGGSEGYTDTQYF
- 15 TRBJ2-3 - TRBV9 TGTGCCAGCAGCGTCCGGACGGCTAGCACAGATACGCAGTATTTT CASSVRTASTDTQYF
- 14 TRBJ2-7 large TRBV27 TGTGCCAGCAGTCCGACAGTGGGATCCTACGAGCAGTACTTC CASSPTVGSYEQYF
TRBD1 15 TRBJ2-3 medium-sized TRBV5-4 TGTGCCAGCAGCCGGACAGGGGTGTCCACAGATACGCAGTATTTT CASSRTGVSTDTQYF
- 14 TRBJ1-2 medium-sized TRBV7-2 TGTGCCAGCAGCTTAGTCCGGGGAGGCGATGGCTACACCTTC CASSLVRGGDGYTF
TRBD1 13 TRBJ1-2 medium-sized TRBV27 TGTGCCAGCAGGGGACAGGGGGCGAGAGGCTACACCTTC CASRGQGARGYTF
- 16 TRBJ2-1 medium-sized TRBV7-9 TGTGCCAGCAGCGGGCTCCAGGGTAGCTCCTACAATGAGCAGTTCTTC CASSGLQGSSYNEQFF
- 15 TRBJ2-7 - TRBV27 TGTGCCAGCAGTTTATCGGTAGCGTCATGGTACGAGCAGTACTTC CASSLSVASWYEQYF
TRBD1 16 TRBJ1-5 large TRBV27 TGTGCCAGCAGCTCTTTCGGACAGGGGCGACATCAGCCCCAGCATTTT CASSSFGQGRHQPQHF
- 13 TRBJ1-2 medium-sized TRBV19 TGTGCCAGTAGTCAAAGTACCTCCTATGGCTACACCTTC CASSQSTSYGYTF
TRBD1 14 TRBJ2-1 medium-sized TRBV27 TGTGCCAGCAGGAGACAGGGATCTTACAATGAGCAGTTCTTC CASRRQGSYNEQFF
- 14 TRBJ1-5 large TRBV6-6 TGTGCCAGCACCCTCGGACAGTTCAATCAGCCCCAGCATTTT CASTLGQFNQPQHF
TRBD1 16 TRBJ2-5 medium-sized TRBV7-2 TGTGCCAGCAGCGATCCGGGACAGGGGGCGAAAGAGACCCAGTACTTC CASSDPGQGAKETQYF
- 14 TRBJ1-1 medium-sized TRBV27 TGTGCCAGCAGTTTTCCCACCTTGAACACTGAAGCTTTCTTT CASSFPTLNTEAFF
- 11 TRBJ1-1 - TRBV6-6 TGTGCCAGCAGTTACGGGGCCCAAGCTTTCTTT CASSYGAQAFF
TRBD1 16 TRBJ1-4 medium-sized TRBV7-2 TGTGCCAGCAGCGAAAGACAGGGATCAACTAATGAAAAACTGTTTTTT CASSERQGSTNEKLFF
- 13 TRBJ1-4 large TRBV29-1 TGCAGCGTTGACGGAGGGGGTAATGAAAAACTGTTTTTT CSVDGGGNEKLFF
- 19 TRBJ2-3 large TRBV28 TGTGCCAGCAGTTACCCGACAGGGGGGCTAGCGGGGGGCACAGATACGCAGTATTTT CASSYPTGGLAGGTDTQYF
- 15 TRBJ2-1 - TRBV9 TGTGCCAGCAGCGGAAGCGGGCGGAATTACAATGAGCAGTTCTTC CASSGSGRNYNEQFF
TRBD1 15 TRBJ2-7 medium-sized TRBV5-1 TGCGCCAGCACCCTCTACCTCGACAGGGGGCGTGAGCAGTACTTC CASTLYLDRGREQYF
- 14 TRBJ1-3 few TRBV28 TGTGCCAGCAGGGACCCCGGCTCTGGAAACACCATATATTTT CASRDPGSGNTIYF
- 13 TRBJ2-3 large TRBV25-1 TGTGCCAGCAGTTGGGGGTTCACAGATACGCAGTATTTT CASSWGFTDTQYF
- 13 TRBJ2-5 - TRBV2 TGTGCCAGCAGTGAAGTGGGCTGGGAGACCCAGTACTTC CASSEVGWETQYF
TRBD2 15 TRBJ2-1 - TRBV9 TGTACCAGCAGCGGAAGCGGGGGGAATTACAATGAGCAGTTCTTC CTSSGSGGNYNEQFF
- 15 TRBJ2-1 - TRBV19 TGTGCCAGTAGTACTTCACTGGCCTCCTACGATGAGCAGTTCTTC CASSTSLASYDEQFF
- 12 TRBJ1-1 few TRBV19 TGTGCCAGTAGGGCCGGGGGAGCCGAAGCTTTCTTT CASRAGGAEAFF
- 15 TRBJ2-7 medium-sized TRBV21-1 TGTGCCAGCAGCAAAGGACAGGGACGCTGCTACGAGCAGTACTTC CASSKGQGRCYEQYF
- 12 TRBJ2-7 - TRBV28 TGTGCCAGCAGTACTGTAGCGAGGGGGCAGTACTTC CASSTVARGQYF
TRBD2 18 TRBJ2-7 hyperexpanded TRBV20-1 TGCAGTGCTTGGGACCCGGGACTAGCGGGGGCCAGCTCCTACGAGCAGTACTTC CSAWDPGLAGASSYEQYF